A single sample is the source of the 29 T cell receptor beta chains below, sequenced in a study of vaccination and CD4 T cells after COVID-19. The treatment denotes: roughly 10-day PBMC culture with coronavirus spike peptide pools or control peptides (ViraFEST assay). Their antigen targets remain unknown. Oncomine TCR Beta short-read sequencing was applied to DNA from cultured CD4+ T cells. MiXCR was run by TCRdb on the PCR reads, yielding one entry per CDR3 protein. This table has more than 12,000 distinct CDR3 sequences, 52% appearing once. Sequencing used CD4+ T cells from blood, cultured in vitro. The receptors were sampled from a human donor who had recovered from COVID-19.

The table lists this clonotype with a few counts. The chain couples TRBV30 to TRBJ1-5; 7 bases align to TRBD1. V lost 5 bases, J lost 0 bases, and 4 bases stayed unmatched. Per germline, CDR1 GTSNPN and CDR2 SVGIG (reference sequence). This CDR3 is built from 14 residues. The CDR3 DNA sequence: TGTGCCTGGTCACAGGGGCTTAGCAATCAGCCCCAGCATTTT. It yields the protein CAWSQGLSNQPQHF. The whole variable domain, remainder taken from reference TRBV30 and TRBJ1-5, is SQTIHQWPATLVQPVGSPLSLECTVEGTSNPNLYWYRQAAGRGLQLLFYSVGIGQISSEVPQNLSASRPQDRQFILSSKKLLLSDSGFYLCAWSQGLSNQPQHFGDGTRLSIL.

The rearrangement links TRBV7-9 to TRBJ1-3; no reliable D call. Germline lookup yields CDR1 SEHNR and CDR2 FQNEAQ (reference sequence). The CDR3 is 15 amino acids. Trimming left V 3 bases short and J 4 bases short, with 13 bases between. The CDR3 is CASSFLPGRGNTIYF. The CDR3 coding sequence is TGTGCCAGCAGCTTTTTACCGGGAAGGGGAAACACCATATATTTT.

This clonotype was found a few times. V gene TRBV11-2 combines with J gene TRBJ2-2; the D is unclear. The CDR3 is 15 amino acids. V lost 5 bases to trimming and J lost 2 bases, with 12 bases between them. Per germline, CDR1 SGHAT and CDR2 FQNNGV. The CDR3 DNA reads TGTGCCAGCAGCCATAGGGCAGTCAACACCGGGGAGCTGTTTTTT. Protein product: CASSHRAVNTGELFF.

The genes are TRBV7-2 and TRBJ1-2; D unclear. The CDR3 is 16 amino acids. V lost 1 base, J lost 2 bases, and 14 bases lay in between. Germline assignment: CDR1 SGHTA and CDR2 FQGNSA. The chain's CDR3 is CASSLEGDGINYGYTF. The CDR3 DNA sequence: TGTGCCAGCAGCTTAGAGGGAGACGGCATCAACTATGGCTACACCTTC.

The V call is TRBV20-1, the J call TRBJ1-5; perhaps TRBD1 as D (5 bases). The CDR3 is 16 amino acids. The V gene lost 1 base and the J gene lost 0 bases, with 13 bases spanning the gap. CDR1 and CDR2 from the germline V gene are DFQATT and SNEGSKA (reference sequence). The CDR3 here is CSARGDPGYSNQPQHF. CDR3 in DNA: TGCAGTGCTAGAGGGGACCCGGGCTATAGCAATCAGCCCCAGCATTTT.

The gene calls are TRBV4-2 and TRBJ1-2; 8 bases fit TRBD1. The CDR3 contains 13 residues. V lost 5 bases, J lost 3 bases, and 2 bases stayed unmatched. CDR1 is LGHNA and CDR2 is YNFKEQ in the germline V gene. The CDR3 region is CASSEDRDYGYTF. The CDR3 coding sequence is TGTGCCAGCAGCGAGGACAGGGACTATGGCTACACCTTC.

This clonotype was recorded a few times. The CDR3 DNA reads as TGTGCCTGGTGGAGGGGGACGAACACTGAAGCTTTCTTT. It encodes CAWWRGTNTEAFF. The chain is built from TRBV30 and TRBJ1-1; D perhaps matches TRBD1 (6 bases). The length of the CDR3 is 13 residues. Germline V gene lookup returns CDR1 GTSNPN and CDR2 SVGIG (reference sequence). The V end was cut by 5 bases, the J end by 1 base, with 11 bases between.

The V gene is TRBV7-6, the J gene TRBJ1-4, with 10 positions matching TRBD1. Germline-derived CDR1 and CDR2 are SGHVS and FNYEAQ. The CDR3 consists of 13 residues. With 7 bases clipped from V and 6 bases from J, the junction kept 2 bases outside the gene matches. CDR3 in DNA: TGTGCCAGCAACGGACAGGGGGATGAAAAACTGTTTTTT. Translating it yields CASNGQGDEKLFF.

This clonotype was detected only once. This chain links TRBV7-2 with TRBJ1-2; weak D call: TRBD1 (5 bases). Trimming took off 5 bases at V and 4 bases at J, with 14 bases between the two ends. The CDR3 is 14 residues long. Germline assignment: CDR1 SGHTA and CDR2 FQGNSA. The CDR3 DNA sequence: TGTGCCAGCAGCGCCGGGACTGCCGGCTATGGCTACACCTTC. This gives the protein CASSAGTAGYGYTF. Looking up the rest from reference TRBV7-2 and TRBJ1-2 gives the full variable domain: GAGVSQSPSNKVTEKGKDVELRCDPISGHTALYWYRQSLGQGLEFLIYFQGNSAPDKSGLPSDRFSAERTGGSVSTLTIQRTQQEDSAVYLCASSAGTAGYGYTFGSGTRLTVV.

The genes are TRBV6-1 and TRBJ1-6, with D perhaps TRBD1 (5 bases). CDR3 size: 18 residues. The V gene lost 5 bases and the J gene lost 7 bases, with 24 bases spanning the gap. Germline V gene lookup returns CDR1 MNHNS and CDR2 SASEGT. The CDR3 DNA reads TGTGCCAGCAGTAGGAAGGGTGCAATCGGGACGGGGAATTCACCCCTCCACTTT. This codes for CASSRKGAIGTGNSPLHF.

This rearrangement joins TRBV7-2 to TRBJ2-5; no clear D. The CDR3 extends over 13 amino acids. In germline, CDR1 is SGHTA, CDR2 FQGNSA. V lost 0 bases and J lost 2, with 4 bases in between. CDR3 bases: TGTGCCAGCAGCTTAGCGAAACAAGAGACCCAGTACTTC. Residues: CASSLAKQETQYF.

This clonotype has a handful of counts. The V and J genes are TRBV4-1 and TRBJ1-1; D uncertain. The V and J ends lost 4 bases and 0 bases respectively, with 12 bases between them. From germline, CDR1 is MGHRA and CDR2 YSYEKL. The CDR3 loop spans 15 amino acids. This CDR3 reads CASSPNPVVNTEAFF. DNA of the CDR3: TGCGCCAGCAGCCCAAATCCTGTAGTGAACACTGAAGCTTTCTTT.

This clonotype came up once. This chain uses TRBV29-1 with TRBJ2-7; D is perhaps TRBD2 (6 bases). This CDR3 has 15 residues. Germline loops: CDR1 SQVTM, CDR2 ANQGSEA. Trimming shortened V by 0 bases and J by 3 bases, and 15 bases separated the two germline ends. This CDR3 reads CSVEEAGGTGYEQYF. CDR3 sequence (DNA): TGCAGCGTTGAAGAGGCGGGCGGGACTGGCTACGAGCAGTACTTC.

The V gene is TRBV20-1, the J gene TRBJ1-5; tentative D call: TRBD1 (5 bases). Germline loops: CDR1 DFQATT, CDR2 SNEGSKA (reference sequence). This CDR3 region has 13 residues. V lost 7 bases and J lost 2, with 12 bases in between. CDR3 in DNA: TGCAGTGTGATGCAGGGAGGCAATCAGCCCCAGCATTTT. Translation gives CSVMQGGNQPQHF.

The genes are TRBV20-1 and TRBJ2-1; possibly TRBD2 for D (6 bases). The CDR3 totals 12 residues. Trimming removed 3 bases from V and 8 bases from J, with 11 bases in between. Germline loops: CDR1 DFQATT, CDR2 SNEGSKA (reference sequence). The CDR3 sequence is CSARVTSYEQFF. CDR3 sequence (DNA): TGCAGTGCTAGGGTAACTAGCTATGAGCAGTTCTTC.

In its sample, this clonotype was seen a few times. The V call is TRBV5-1, the J call TRBJ2-7; TRBD1 agrees at 8 bases. J was trimmed by 4 bases and V by 2 bases; bases with no gene match: 8. The CDR3 consists of 15 residues. Per the germline V gene, CDR1 is SGHRS and CDR2 is YFSETQ. CDR3 nucleotide sequence: TGCGCCAGCAGCTTTTGGCAGGGGGCGGCATACGAGCAGTACTTC. Protein sequence: CASSFWQGAAYEQYF. Full variable domain (missing parts from reference TRBV5-1 and TRBJ2-7): KAGVTQTPRYLIKTRGQQVTLSCSPISGHRSVSWYQQTPGQGLQFLFEYFSETQRNKGNFPGRFSGRQFSNSRSEMNVSTLELGDSALYLCASSFWQGAAYEQYFGPGTRLTVT.

This clonotype was picked up a small number of times. The chain is built from TRBV27 and TRBJ1-5; a weak D match, TRBD1 (5 bases). The CDR3 has 13 residues. CDR1 and CDR2 (germline): MNHEY, SMNVEV (reference sequence). V lost 5 bases and J lost 7, with 12 bases in between. The CDR3 DNA sequence: TGTGCCAGCAGTGGGGGTTCTGGGCAGCCCCAGCATTTT. This sequence encodes CASSGGSGQPQHF.

The J gene is TRBJ1-5, the V gene TRBV19; D unclear. Germline CDR1 reads LNHDA; CDR2 reads SQIVND (reference sequence). The CDR3 is 13 amino acids. V was pared by 4 bases and J by 4 bases, with 8 bases between. DNA for the CDR3: TGTGCCAGTAGTAAAGTGGGGAATCAGCCCCAGCATTTT. It yields the protein CASSKVGNQPQHF.

This chain connects TRBV12-3 or TRBV12-4 to TRBJ2-4; perhaps TRBD2 as D (7 bases). V lost 6 bases and J 5 bases, leaving 14 bases between the germline ends. The CDR3 extends over 14 amino acids. CDR3 residues: CASSRGGAENIQYF. For the CDR3, the DNA is TGTGCCAGCAGCCGAGGGGGGGCAGAAAACATTCAGTACTTC.

This clonotype has more than one count but fewer than ten. The J gene is TRBJ2-2, the V gene TRBV24-1, with D tentatively TRBD1 (5 bases). Trimming removed 8 bases at V and 6 bases at J, with 9 bases between. There are 12 residues in the CDR3. CDR1 and CDR2 (germline): KGHDR, SFDVKD. DNA for the CDR3: TGTGCCACCACCCAGGGCCCCGGGGAGCTGTTTTTT. Translation gives CATTQGPGELFF.

This clonotype has just one count. Here the CDR3 DNA reads TGTGCCACCGGGGAGGAGACCCAGTACTTC. It specifies CATGEETQYF. The V call is TRBV27, the J call TRBJ2-5; D might be TRBD2 (5 bases). Germline-derived CDR1 and CDR2 are MNHEY and SMNVEV (reference sequence). The CDR3 length is 10 residues. Trimming removed 10 bases from V and 5 bases from J, with 8 bases in between.

The chain recombines TRBV20-1 with TRBJ2-7, with 16 bases that match TRBD2. The trim removed 4 bases at V and 2 bases at J, leaving 8 bases unmatched. The CDR3 totals 17 residues. Germline V CDR1 and CDR2: DFQATT, SNEGSKA (reference sequence). The CDR3 region is CSAKGLAGGPSPYEQYF. The CDR3, as DNA: TGCAGTGCTAAGGGACTAGCGGGAGGGCCATCCCCCTACGAGCAGTACTTC.

The chain recombines TRBV24-1 with TRBJ1-2; 8 bases line up with TRBD1. V shed 12 bases, J shed 3 bases, and the junction held 8 bases outside the gene matches. This CDR3 contains 13 residues. Germline values: CDR1 KGHDR, CDR2 SFDVKD. The CDR3 region is CAAGQEGHYGYTF. The CDR3 bases are TGTGCCGCGGGACAGGAGGGCCACTATGGCTACACCTTC.

This clonotype was seen once. CDR3 residues: CASIPDAGDSRDTEAFF. The CDR3 DNA sequence: TGTGCCAGCATCCCTGATGCGGGTGATAGTCGGGACACTGAAGCTTTCTTT. This chain joins TRBV6-1 and TRBJ1-1, with D unresolved. This CDR3 has 17 residues. Trimming removed 7 bases at V and 3 bases at J, with 24 bases between. Germline-derived CDR1 and CDR2 are MNHNS and SASEGT.

The chain uses TRBV10-3 and TRBJ2-2; 7 bases agree with TRBD1. Losses at the gene ends were 7 bases for V and 5 bases for J; bases not matched to a gene: 13. The V gene's germline CDR1 is ENHRY and CDR2 SYGVKD. There are 16 residues in the CDR3. Here the CDR3 reads CAIKVRDSVTTGELFF. Here the CDR3 DNA reads TGTGCCATCAAAGTCCGGGACAGCGTAACAACCGGGGAGCTGTTTTTT.

This clonotype has only a few counts. V is TRBV20-1 and J is TRBJ1-1, with D possibly being TRBD1 (6 bases). V lost 7 bases to trimming and J lost 1 base, with 13 bases between them. This CDR3 is 13 amino acids long. CDR1 is DFQATT and CDR2 is SNEGSKA in the germline V gene (reference sequence). The DNA for the CDR3 is TGCAGTGTCTCGACAGGACAGAACACTGAAGCTTTCTTT. Translation: CSVSTGQNTEAFF.

This clonotype came up a few times. This rearrangement joins TRBV5-1 to TRBJ1-2; 7 positions match TRBD1. The CDR3 has 14 amino acids. Germline-derived CDR1 and CDR2 are SGHRS and YFSETQ. J gave up 4 bases and V 4 bases, and 7 bases lay outside the gene matches. The CDR3 nucleotides are TGCGCCAGCAGCAGTGGGACAGCCCTCTATGGCTACACCTTC. Its translation: CASSSGTALYGYTF.

This chain uses TRBV7-9 with TRBJ2-7; D perhaps matches TRBD2 (6 bases). With 5 bases removed from V and 1 base from J, the gap between germline ends came to 12 bases. Germline CDR1 is SEHNR and CDR2 is FQNEAQ (reference sequence). CDR3 length: 14 residues. CDR3 sequence reads: CASSLRGESYEQYF. DNA of the CDR3: TGTGCCAGCAGCCTCCGCGGGGAGTCCTACGAGCAGTACTTC.

The rearrangement uses TRBV20-1 and TRBJ1-3; D ambiguous. Germline assignment: CDR1 DFQATT and CDR2 SNEGSKA (reference sequence). Deletions cut 0 bases from V and 0 bases from J, with 12 bases between. The CDR3 sequence is 16 residues long. The CDR3 sequence is CSARDRRTSSGNTIYF. The CDR3 coding sequence is TGCAGTGCTAGAGATCGGAGGACTAGCTCTGGAAACACCATATATTTT.